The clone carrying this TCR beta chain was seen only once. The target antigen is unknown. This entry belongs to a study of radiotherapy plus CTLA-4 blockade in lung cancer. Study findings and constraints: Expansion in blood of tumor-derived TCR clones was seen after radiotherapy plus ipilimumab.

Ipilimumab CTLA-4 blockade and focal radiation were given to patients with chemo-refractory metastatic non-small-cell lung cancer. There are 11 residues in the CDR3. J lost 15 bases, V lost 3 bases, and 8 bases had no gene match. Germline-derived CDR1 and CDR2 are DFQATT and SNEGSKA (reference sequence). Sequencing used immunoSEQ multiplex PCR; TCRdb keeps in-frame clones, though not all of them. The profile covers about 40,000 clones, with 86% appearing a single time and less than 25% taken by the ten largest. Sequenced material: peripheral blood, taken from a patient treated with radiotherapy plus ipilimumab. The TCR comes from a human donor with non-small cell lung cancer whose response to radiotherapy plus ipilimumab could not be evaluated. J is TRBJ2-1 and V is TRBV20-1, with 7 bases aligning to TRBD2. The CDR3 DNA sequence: TGCAGTGCTAGCTGGGGGGGGTTGCGGTTCTTC. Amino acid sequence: CSASWGGLRFF.